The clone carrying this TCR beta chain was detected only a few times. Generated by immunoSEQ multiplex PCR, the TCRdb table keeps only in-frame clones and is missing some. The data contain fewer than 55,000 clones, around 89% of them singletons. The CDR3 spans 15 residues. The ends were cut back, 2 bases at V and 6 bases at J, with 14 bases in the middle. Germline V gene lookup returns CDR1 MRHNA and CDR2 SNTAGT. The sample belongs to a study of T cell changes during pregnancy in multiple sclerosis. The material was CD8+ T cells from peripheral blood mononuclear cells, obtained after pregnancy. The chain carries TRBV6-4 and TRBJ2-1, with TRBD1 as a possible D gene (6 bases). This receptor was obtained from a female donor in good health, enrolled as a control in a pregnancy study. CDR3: CASSDGAGEGNEQFF. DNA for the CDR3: TGTGCCAGCAGTGACGGGGCAGGGGAAGGCAATGAGCAGTTCTTC.